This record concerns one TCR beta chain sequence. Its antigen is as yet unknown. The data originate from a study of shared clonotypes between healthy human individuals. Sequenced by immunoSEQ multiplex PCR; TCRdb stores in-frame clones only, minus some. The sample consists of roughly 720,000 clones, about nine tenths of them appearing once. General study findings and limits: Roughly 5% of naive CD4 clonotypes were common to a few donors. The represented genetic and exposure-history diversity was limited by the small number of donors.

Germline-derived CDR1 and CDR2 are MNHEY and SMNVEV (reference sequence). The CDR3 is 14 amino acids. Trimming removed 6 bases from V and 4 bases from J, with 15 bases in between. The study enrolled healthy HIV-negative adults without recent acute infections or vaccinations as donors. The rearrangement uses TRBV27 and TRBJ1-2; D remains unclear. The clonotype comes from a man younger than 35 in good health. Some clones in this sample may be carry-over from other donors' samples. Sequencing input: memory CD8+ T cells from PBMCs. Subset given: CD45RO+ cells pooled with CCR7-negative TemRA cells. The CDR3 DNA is TGTGCCAGCAGAGGGTGGGCTAGCCTCTATGGCTACACCTTC. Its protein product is CASRGWASLYGYTF.